The TCR beta chain described here comes from a study of STAT5B mutations in CD4+ large granular lymphocyte leukemia (dated by TCRdb to the early 2020s). Looking at the study overall: Where cryopreserved patient cells were available, CD8+ cells were depleted first, followed by selection with anti-CD4 microbeads. TCRbeta repertoires of CD4+ T-cell large granular lymphocyte leukemia patients were compared with those of healthy blood donors. Flow cytometry on FACSCanto II or FACSVerse confirmed that purified fractions exceeded 95% purity among lymphocytes.

Overall study outcomes, separate from this receptor: The data were not HLA-matched, and the higher clonality in CD4+ T-LGLL than in CD8+ T-LGLL could be due to the relatively small sample size. CD4-sorted patient repertoires appeared more clonal than healthy CD4+ repertoires, and this difference persisted after removing the putative leukemic clones. TRBV06-family usage was enriched among the top patient clones (8/27) compared with healthy controls (2/35). Heterogeneous cell sources were used for patients, and only 6 CD4-sorted patient samples were included in the clonality comparison with healthy controls. Each patient's main leukemic clonotypes were private, but approximately 27% of these clonotypes showed up at low frequency in the non-leukemic repertoires of other patients.

This clone was picked up a small number of times. The antigen this receptor binds is unknown. No per-base quality is available; no much larger clone lies one base away. The CD4+ T-LGLL patients were recruited through hematology units in Padova (Italy), Helsinki (Finland) and Shinshu (Japan). Depending on sample availability, patient samples were obtained as bead-purified CD4+, CD4+CD8+, CD57+ or CD56+ fractions, or as unselected PBMC. Somatic STAT5B mutation profiles obtained by deep amplicon sequencing of the same DNA used for patient TCRbeta data were integrated with the patient TCRbeta data. All TCR-sequenced material derived from peripheral blood: patient blood samples and healthy donor buffy coats. Peripheral blood mononuclear cells were isolated by Ficoll-Hypaque gradient centrifugation. The Gentra Puregene Cell and Tissue kit was used to extract genomic DNA, and a Qubit 2.0 fluorometer was used to measure the amount of genomic DNA.

V lost 6 bases and J lost 5 bases, and the count of bases not matched to a germline gene is 10. The CDR1 and CDR2 encoded by the germline V gene (reference sequence) are SEHNR and FQNEAQ. Counted from cysteine to phenylalanine, this CDR3 has 15 amino acids. Only the CDR3 part of the read is kept: 45 bases, read in frame from the first base. The immunoSEQ assay at survey resolution was applied to genomic DNA for sequencing of TCRbeta rearrangements. In the authors' own workflow: Clonotypes making up more than 5% of the repertoire were considered putative leukemic clones, giving 50 to 70 such clones in under 30 patients. In the TCR sequencing data, the lowest productive clonotype frequency that could be detected was 2.59 x 10-5. Analyses included only productive TCRbeta rearrangements, meaning complete and in-frame sequences. Simpson clonality, calculated in the immunoSEQ Analyzer version 3.0, was used as the measure of sample clonality. Based on frequency, clones were grouped as very rare, small, medium, large (1-20%) or hyperexpanded (>20%). OLGA 1.2.3 estimated generation probabilities, VDJtools produced V-gene circos plots, VDJdb was queried for specificities, and GLIPH identified CDR3 motifs. In TCRdb, the immuneACCESS table is reduced to in-frame sequences with V and J assigned. These tables do not hold every clone; where another copy was compared, an unresolved V gene accounts for under half, and the others remain unexplained. The V and J calls and clone size come from that table; D and trimming were worked out from the DNA. This sample comprises fewer than 7,500 clones, roughly 73% of them detected only once. The ten top clones hold approximately 61% of the sample.

Material: PBMCs. The receptor was isolated from an elderly man with CD4+ T-cell large granular lymphocyte leukemia. The V and J segments used are TRBV7-9 and TRBJ2-1; TRBD2 aligns with 7 central bases. The bases are TGTGCCAGCAGACGTACTAGCGATAGTAACAATGAGCAGTTCTTC. Its coded protein is CASRRTSDSNNEQFF.